The rows below give T cell receptor beta chains drawn from one sample of a study of control samples from healthy donors and cancer patients. Repertoires were generated with immunoSEQ multiplex PCR, while TCRdb's copy carries only in-frame clones and drops some. The sample holds some 120,000 clones; 85% to 90% are singletons and the top ten take approximately 1.1%. Sequenced material: PBMCs. These receptors originate from a woman aged 45-65 years with colorectal cancer. The CDR3 runs from the conserved cysteine through the conserved F or W. The D gene is left open where the match is weak. Part of the rows lack a size; the others show once, few, many or a class for expanded clones.

j_call d_call clone_size v_call cdr3_nt cdr3_aa
TRBJ1-6 TRBD1 NA TRBV4-1 TGCGCCAGCAGTGGACAGGGGTTGATAACCTCACCCCTCCACTTT CASSGQGLITSPLHF
TRBJ2-1 NA NA TRBV21-1 TGTGCCAGCAGCAAAGGATTCGGGACTAGCGGGAGGGTGAGCTCCTACAATGAGCAGTTCTTC CASSKGFGTSGRVSSYNEQFF
TRBJ1-6 NA NA TRBV5-1 TGCGCCAGCAGCTTGGAGACACCGTATAATTCACCCCTCCACTTT CASSLETPYNSPLHF
TRBJ2-1 NA NA TRBV25-1 TGTGCCAGCAGTGACAGGGGTTACAATGAGCAGTTCTTC CASSDRGYNEQFF
TRBJ2-2 NA NA TRBV7-2 TGTGCCAGCAGCCTAAGTAATAGCGGCCTCACCGGGGAGCTGTTTTTT CASSLSNSGLTGELFF
TRBJ1-4 NA NA TRBV2 TGTGCCAGCAGTGAAGCCGGGGGCGAAAAACTGTTTTTT CASSEAGGEKLFF
TRBJ2-2 NA NA TRBV21-1 TGTGCCAGCAGCAAAGCGCTGGGTTGCAGAAAAAACACCGGGGAGCTGTTTTTT CASSKALGCRKNTGELFF
TRBJ1-1 NA NA TRBV27 TGTGCCAGCAAAAGTAGGGTGGCCACTGAAGCTTTCTTT CASKSRVATEAFF
TRBJ2-4 NA NA TRBV7-2 TGTGCCAGCAGCTTAGACGGCAGCTCAAACATTCAGTACTTC CASSLDGSSNIQYF
TRBJ1-1 TRBD1 NA TRBV2 TGTGCCAGCAGCACCATGACAGGGAGGTTGAACACTGAAGCTTTCTTT CASSTMTGRLNTEAFF
TRBJ2-7 NA NA TRBV3-1/TRBV3-2 TGTGCCAGCAGCCAAGCGTCCGAGCAGTACTTC CASSQASEQYF
TRBJ2-1 TRBD1 once TRBV5-1 TGCGCCAGCAGCCGGAGCGGGACAGGGGCTGATGAGCAGTTCTTC CASSRSGTGADEQFF
TRBJ1-2 NA NA TRBV5-1 TGCGCCAGCCACAGGGAAGGCTATGGCTACACCTTC CASHREGYGYTF
TRBJ2-7 TRBD1 once TRBV10-3 TGTGCCATCAGTGAGTGGACAGGGGCCCTTCTAGGGCAGTACTTC CAISEWTGALLGQYF
TRBJ2-2 NA NA TRBV7-6 TGTGCCAGCAGCGCGAGGTTGGGTTCCACCGGGGAGCTGTTTTTT CASSARLGSTGELFF
TRBJ1-3 NA NA TRBV30 TGTGCCTGGAGTGGATCCAGAGATGGAAACACCATATATTTT CAWSGSRDGNTIYF
TRBJ2-2 NA NA TRBV5-6 TGTGCCAGCAGCCCGGGACCCTCCGGGGAGCTGTTTTTT CASSPGPSGELFF
TRBJ1-5 NA once TRBV10-3 TGTGCCATCAGTGAGAAGGGGAGCAATCAGCCCCAGCATTTT CAISEKGSNQPQHF
TRBJ2-5 TRBD1 once TRBV7-9 TGTGCCAGCAGCGCCCCGGGACAGGGGTCAGAGACCCAGTACTTC CASSAPGQGSETQYF
TRBJ2-2 NA NA TRBV19 TGTGCCAGTAGAACGAGTCCCCTGGAGACCGGGGAGCTGTTTTTT CASRTSPLETGELFF
TRBJ1-5 NA once TRBV6-5 TGTGCCAGCAACAAATTCTACGATAGCAATCAGCCCCAGCATTTT CASNKFYDSNQPQHF
TRBJ2-2 TRBD1 NA TRBV5-1 TGCGCCAGCAGCCCGCTGGGACAGGGGAACACCGGGGAGCTGTTTTTT CASSPLGQGNTGELFF
TRBJ1-1 NA NA TRBV28 TGTGCCAGCAGTTTGCGCCAACAGGGTAAGACTGAAGCTTTCTTT CASSLRQQGKTEAFF
TRBJ1-2 NA NA TRBV5-4 TGTGCCAGCAGCTTCCCAGGGACCATTGGTAACTATGGCTACACCTTC CASSFPGTIGNYGYTF
TRBJ1-1 NA NA TRBV30 TGTGCCTGGAGTGTTCTACGGGGGGGAGAAGCTTTCTTT CAWSVLRGGEAFF
TRBJ2-1 TRBD2 once TRBV19 TGTGCCAGTAGTATTTACGAGACTAGCGGGGGGGAGAATGAGCAGTTCTTC CASSIYETSGGENEQFF
TRBJ1-6 NA NA TRBV14 TGTGCCAGCAGTACCGCGAGCTCCTATAATTCACCCCTCCACTTT CASSTASSYNSPLHF
TRBJ1-6 NA NA TRBV6-5 TGTGCCAGCAGCACGGCCGGCGGAGTAAATTCACCCCTCCACTTT CASSTAGGVNSPLHF
TRBJ2-7 NA NA TRBV28 TGTGCCAGCAGTTTAACGTACGAGCAGTACTTC CASSLTYEQYF
TRBJ1-1 NA NA TRBV5-1 TGCGCCAGCAGCTTGGTGGGGGGCGCCACTGAAGCTTTCTTT CASSLVGGATEAFF
TRBJ2-3 NA NA TRBV11-3 TGTGCCAGCAGCTCCGGGACCCACACAGATACGCAGTATTTT CASSSGTHTDTQYF
TRBJ1-5 TRBD1 NA TRBV24-1 TGTGCCATCTTTAACAGGGGGCAAGTGCCCCAGCATTTT CAIFNRGQVPQHF
TRBJ1-4 NA once TRBV4-2 TGTGCCAGCAGCCAAGGCTGGCGACCACCCGACGAAAAACTGTTTTTT CASSQGWRPPDEKLFF
TRBJ1-3 NA NA TRBV18 TGTGCCAGCTCACCACCGTCGCAGGGATTCTCTGGAAACACCATATATTTT CASSPPSQGFSGNTIYF
TRBJ1-6 NA NA TRBV6-6 TGTGCCAGCAGTCAAACAGGGCGTTCACCCCTCCACTTT CASSQTGRSPLHF
TRBJ1-2 NA NA TRBV20-1 TGCAGTGCTAGAGAGGACTATGGCTACACCTTC CSAREDYGYTF
TRBJ1-3 NA NA TRBV18 TGTGCCAGCTCACCAGTGAGGGACACTGGAAACACCATATATTTT CASSPVRDTGNTIYF
TRBJ1-2 NA NA TRBV18 TGTGCCAGCTCAGCCTCCCCTCGAGGGGGGGACGGGGGCTACACCTTC CASSASPRGGDGGYTF
TRBJ2-3 TRBD1 NA TRBV27 TGTGCCAGCAGTAAAGGGACAGGGACTACCACAGATACGCAGTATTTT CASSKGTGTTTDTQYF
TRBJ2-3 NA NA TRBV6-6 TGTGCCACCAGGGGCGGCGGGTACACAGATACGCAGTATTTT CATRGGGYTDTQYF
TRBJ2-3 NA NA TRBV7-8 TGTGCCAGCTGCCCCCGGACCAGCAGCCTGTCAGATACGCAGTATTTT CASCPRTSSLSDTQYF
TRBJ2-7 NA NA TRBV5-1 TGCGCCAGCAGCCGGACCGACTTCTCCTACGAGCAGTACTTC CASSRTDFSYEQYF
TRBJ1-1 NA NA TRBV3-1/TRBV3-2 TGTGCCAGCAGCCAAGGACTCAGCACTGAAGCTTTCTTT CASSQGLSTEAFF
TRBJ1-2 NA NA TRBV19 TGTGCCAGTAGTATGTTGATCGGGGGCTACACCTTC CASSMLIGGYTF
TRBJ1-4 NA NA TRBV15 TGTGCCACGGAGGACAGTCTTAATGAAAAACTGTTTTTT CATEDSLNEKLFF
TRBJ1-1 TRBD1 few TRBV2 TGTGCCAGCAGGCGTGGACAGGGCCCTCGGGAAGCTTTCTTT CASRRGQGPREAFF
TRBJ1-4 NA NA TRBV6-5 TGTGCCAGCAGCATACAGGGAGCGAATGAAAAACTGTTTTTT CASSIQGANEKLFF
TRBJ1-1 NA NA TRBV9 TGTGCCAGCAGCGTATTTAGGGACACTGAAGCTTTCTTT CASSVFRDTEAFF
TRBJ2-5 NA NA TRBV5-1 TGCGCCAGCAGCTTGGGGGACGGAGAGACCCAGTACTTC CASSLGDGETQYF
TRBJ2-5 NA NA TRBV5-6 TGTGCCAGCAGCTACGGGACAAAAAAAGAGGGTGAGACCCAGTACTTC CASSYGTKKEGETQYF
TRBJ2-7 NA NA TRBV6-4 TGTGCCAGCAGTGAAGGGGGCTCCTACGAGCAGTACTTC CASSEGGSYEQYF
TRBJ2-7 TRBD2 NA TRBV4-2 TGTGCCAGCAGCCTAAGACTAGCGGGAGGCTACGAGCAGTACTTC CASSLRLAGGYEQYF
TRBJ1-1 NA NA TRBV2 TGTGCCAGCAGTCCTCTGAGGCCGAGGACTGAAGCTTTCTTT CASSPLRPRTEAFF
TRBJ2-2 NA few TRBV18 TGTGCCAGCTCACCAGATAGAGCCGGGGAGCTGTTTTTT CASSPDRAGELFF
TRBJ2-7 TRBD2 few TRBV5-1 TGCGCCAGCAGCCGGCGGGAGGGAGGGCTCCGGGAGCAGTACTTC CASSRREGGLREQYF